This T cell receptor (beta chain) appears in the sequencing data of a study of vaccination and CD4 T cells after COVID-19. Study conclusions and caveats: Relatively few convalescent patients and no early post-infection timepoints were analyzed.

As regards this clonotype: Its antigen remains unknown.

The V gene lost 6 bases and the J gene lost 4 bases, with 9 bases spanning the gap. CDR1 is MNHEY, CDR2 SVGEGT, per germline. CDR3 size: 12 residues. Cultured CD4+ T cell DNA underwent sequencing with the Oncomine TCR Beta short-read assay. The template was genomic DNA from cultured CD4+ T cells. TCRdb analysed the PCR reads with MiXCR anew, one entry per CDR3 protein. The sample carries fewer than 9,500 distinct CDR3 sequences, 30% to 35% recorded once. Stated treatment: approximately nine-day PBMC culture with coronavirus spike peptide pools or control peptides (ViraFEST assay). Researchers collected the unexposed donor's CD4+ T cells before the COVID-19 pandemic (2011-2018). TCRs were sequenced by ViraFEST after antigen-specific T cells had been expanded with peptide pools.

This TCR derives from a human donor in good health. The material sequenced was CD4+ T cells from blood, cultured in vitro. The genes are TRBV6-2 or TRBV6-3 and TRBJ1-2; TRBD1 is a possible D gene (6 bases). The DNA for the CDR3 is TGTGCCAGCAGCGCACAGGGCTATGGCTACACCTTC. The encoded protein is CASSAQGYGYTF.